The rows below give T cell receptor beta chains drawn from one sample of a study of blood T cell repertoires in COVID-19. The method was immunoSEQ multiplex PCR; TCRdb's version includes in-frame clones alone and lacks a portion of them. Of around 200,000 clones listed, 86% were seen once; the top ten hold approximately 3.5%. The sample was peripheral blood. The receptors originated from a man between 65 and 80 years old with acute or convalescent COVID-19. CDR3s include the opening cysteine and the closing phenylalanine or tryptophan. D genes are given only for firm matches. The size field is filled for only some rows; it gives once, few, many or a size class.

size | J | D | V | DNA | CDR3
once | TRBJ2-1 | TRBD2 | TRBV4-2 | TGTGCCAGCAGCCAAGATCAGGCGGGGGGGCGTGAGCAGTTCTTC | CASSQDQAGGREQFF
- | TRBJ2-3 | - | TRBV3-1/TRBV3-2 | TGTGCCAGCAGCCAGAGGGAGGTTACGCAGTATTTT | CASSQREVTQYF
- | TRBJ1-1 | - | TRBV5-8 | TGTGCCAGCAGCTTGCAAAGGGGCCCTACCACTGAAGCTTTCTTT | CASSLQRGPTTEAFF
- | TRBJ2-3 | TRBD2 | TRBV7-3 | TGTGCCAGCAGCCCCGGGACTAGAAGTTGGGATACGCAGTATTTT | CASSPGTRSWDTQYF
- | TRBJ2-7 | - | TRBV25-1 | TGTGCCAGCAGTTTCGGGGACTGGAGGGGCGAGCAGTACTTC | CASSFGDWRGEQYF
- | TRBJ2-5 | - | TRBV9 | TGTGCCAGCAGCGTAGGCGGGGGCCAGGCTGGGGAGACCCAGTACTTC | CASSVGGGQAGETQYF
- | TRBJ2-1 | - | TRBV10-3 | TGTGCCATCAGTGGGACTTACAATGAGCAGTTCTTC | CAISGTYNEQFF
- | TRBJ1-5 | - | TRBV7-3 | TGTGCCAGCCATGGAGGGGATAGCAATCAGCCCCAGCATTTT | CASHGGDSNQPQHF
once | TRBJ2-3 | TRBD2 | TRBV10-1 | TGCGCCAGCAGTGAGGAAACTAGCGGGGGTACAGATACGCAGTATTTT | CASSEETSGGTDTQYF
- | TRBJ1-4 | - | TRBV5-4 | TGTGCCAGCAGCTTGGATCCAGCTAATGAAAAACTGTTTTTT | CASSLDPANEKLFF
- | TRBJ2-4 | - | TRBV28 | TGTGCCAGCAGTTTTCAGGGGCCGGCCATTCAGTACTTC | CASSFQGPAIQYF
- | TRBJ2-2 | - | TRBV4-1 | TGCGCCAGCAGCCAGACTCCGGGGGGGGAGCTGTTTTTT | CASSQTPGGELFF
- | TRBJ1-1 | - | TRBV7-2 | TGTGCCAGCAGCACCCGGACAGCAAACACTGAAGCTTTCTTT | CASSTRTANTEAFF
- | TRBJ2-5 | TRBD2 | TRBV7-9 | TGTGCCAGCAGCTTAGGCCTAGCGGGAACCCCGGAGACCCAGTACTTC | CASSLGLAGTPETQYF
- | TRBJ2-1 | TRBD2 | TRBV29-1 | TGCAGCGGGGGACTAGCGGGTATCTACAATGAGCAGTTCTTC | CSGGLAGIYNEQFF
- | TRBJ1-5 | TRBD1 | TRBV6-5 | TGTGCCAGCAGCTGGGGACAGGGTGGCAATCAGCCCCAGCATTTT | CASSWGQGGNQPQHF
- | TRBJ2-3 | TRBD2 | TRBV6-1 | TGTGCCAGCAGTGATAGCGGGGGACTCACAGATACGCAGTATTTT | CASSDSGGLTDTQYF
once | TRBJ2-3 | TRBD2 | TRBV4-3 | TGCGCCAGCAGCCAAGTGCTGACAGGGGTGTCTAGCGGGGGGGCCCCGGATACGCAGTATTTT | CASSQVLTGVSSGGAPDTQYF
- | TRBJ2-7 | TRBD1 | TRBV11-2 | TGTGCCAGCAGCCCGGACAGGAACTCCTACGAGCAGTACTTC | CASSPDRNSYEQYF
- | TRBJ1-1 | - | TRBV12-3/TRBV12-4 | TGTGCCAGCAGTTTGCAACGCCGGGACAAAGCTTTCTTT | CASSLQRRDKAFF
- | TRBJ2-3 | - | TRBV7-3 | TGTGCCAGCAGCCCAAACCCACAAGGCACAGATACGCAGTATTTT | CASSPNPQGTDTQYF
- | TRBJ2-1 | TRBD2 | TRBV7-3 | TGTGCCAGCAGGGGGGGACTAGTTAAATATGAGCAGTTCTTC | CASRGGLVKYEQFF
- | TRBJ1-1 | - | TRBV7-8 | TGTGCCAGCAGCTTACCGGGGAGGGACACTGAAGCTTTCTTT | CASSLPGRDTEAFF
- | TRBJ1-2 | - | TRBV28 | TGTGCCAGCAGTTTATCAGGCTCCTATGGCTACACCTTC | CASSLSGSYGYTF
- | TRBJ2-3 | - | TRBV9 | TGTGCCAGCAGCGTAACACCTAGCACAGATACGCAGTATTTT | CASSVTPSTDTQYF
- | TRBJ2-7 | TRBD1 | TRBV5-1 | TGCGCCAGCAGCCCCGGGACAGCTGACTCCTACGAGCAGTACTTC | CASSPGTADSYEQYF
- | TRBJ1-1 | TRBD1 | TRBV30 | TGTGCCTGGAGTAGGGACAGGACGAACACTGAAGCTTTCTTT | CAWSRDRTNTEAFF
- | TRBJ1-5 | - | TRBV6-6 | TGTGCCAGCAGTTACAAGGTGTCGCAGGGGCATCAGCCCCAGCATTTT | CASSYKVSQGHQPQHF
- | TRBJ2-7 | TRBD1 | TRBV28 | TGTGCCAGCAGTTTACGCCAGGGGGCTAACGAGCAGTACTTC | CASSLRQGANEQYF
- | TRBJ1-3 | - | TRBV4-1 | TGCGCCAGCAGCCAAGCTTCTCGGGGTGGAAACACCATATATTTT | CASSQASRGGNTIYF
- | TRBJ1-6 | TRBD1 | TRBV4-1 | TGCGCCAGCAGCCTTAGACCGGGACAGAAAAATTCACCCCTCCACTTT | CASSLRPGQKNSPLHF
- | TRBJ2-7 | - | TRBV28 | TGTGCCAGCAGCCCTCCCCGGACAGGTCGGGGGGAGCAGTACTTC | CASSPPRTGRGEQYF
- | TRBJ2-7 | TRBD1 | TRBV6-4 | TGTGCCAGCAGTGACGGGACAGGGCGGGAGCAGTACTTC | CASSDGTGREQYF
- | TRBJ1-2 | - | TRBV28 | TGTGCCAGCAGTTTGAGCCAAGGACGGGGCTATGGCTACACCTTC | CASSLSQGRGYGYTF
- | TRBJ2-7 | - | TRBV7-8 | TGTGCCATCGGCCTAAATAGCCACTCCGACGAGCAGTACTTC | CAIGLNSHSDEQYF
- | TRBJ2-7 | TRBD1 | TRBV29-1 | TGCAGCGTCGGTTCCGGGGACAGGGCCCCCTACGAGCAGTACTTC | CSVGSGDRAPYEQYF
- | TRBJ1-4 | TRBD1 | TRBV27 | TGTGCCAGCAGTCCCCGACAGGGACTTAATGAAAAACTGTTTTTT | CASSPRQGLNEKLFF
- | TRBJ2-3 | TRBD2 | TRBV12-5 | TGTGCCAGTCGGCTAGCGGGAGTGGGAGATACGCAGTATTTT | CASRLAGVGDTQYF
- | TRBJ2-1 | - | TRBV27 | TGTGCCAGCAGACCTTCACAGCGGAGCTCCTACAATGAGCAGTTCTTC | CASRPSQRSSYNEQFF
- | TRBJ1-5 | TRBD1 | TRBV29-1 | TGCAGCGCTCTGACAGGGTCTTACCCCAATCAGCCCCAGCATTTT | CSALTGSYPNQPQHF
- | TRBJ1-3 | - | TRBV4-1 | TGCGCCAGCAGCCAAGTAAATGGAAACACCATATATTTT | CASSQVNGNTIYF
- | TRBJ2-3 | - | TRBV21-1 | TGTGCCAGCAGCAAAACTGAGGCGCAGACTAACATTACTAGCACAGATACGCAGTATTTT | CASSKTEAQTNITSTDTQYF
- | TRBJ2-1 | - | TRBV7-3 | TGTGCCAGCAGCTGGGGATTGGGGGAGGACTACAATGAGCAGTTCTTC | CASSWGLGEDYNEQFF
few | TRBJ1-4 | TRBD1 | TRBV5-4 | TGTGCCAGCAGCCCCGGGACAGGGTCTAATGAAAAACTGTTTTTT | CASSPGTGSNEKLFF
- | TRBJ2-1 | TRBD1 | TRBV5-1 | TGCGCCAGCAGCCCACAGGGGCACTCCTACAATGAGCAGTTCTTC | CASSPQGHSYNEQFF
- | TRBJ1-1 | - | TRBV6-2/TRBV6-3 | TGTGCCAGCAGTTACGGGCCACGGACTGAAGCTTTCTTT | CASSYGPRTEAFF
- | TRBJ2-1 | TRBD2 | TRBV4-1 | TGCGCCAGCAGCCAAGATCCCGGACTAGCGGGGGGGCAGCAGGAGCAGTTCTTC | CASSQDPGLAGGQQEQFF
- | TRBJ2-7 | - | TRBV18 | TGTGCCAGCTCACTCGGGGTTTCCTACGAGCAGTACTTC | CASSLGVSYEQYF
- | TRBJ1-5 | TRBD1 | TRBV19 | TGTGCCAGTAGTATATCCACCGGGACAGGGCATAATCAGCCCCAGCATTTT | CASSISTGTGHNQPQHF
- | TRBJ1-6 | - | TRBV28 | TGTGCCAGCAGCAAACAGGGCTCCTATAATTCACCCCTCCACTTT | CASSKQGSYNSPLHF
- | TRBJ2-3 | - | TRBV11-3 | TGTGCCAGCAGCTTCGCAGGGACTAGCACAGATACGCAGTATTTT | CASSFAGTSTDTQYF
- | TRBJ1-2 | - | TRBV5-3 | TGTGCCAGAAGCTGGAGGAGACCCTATGGCTACACCTTC | CARSWRRPYGYTF
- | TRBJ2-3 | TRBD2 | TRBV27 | TGTGCCAGCAGTTTATCGGGACCGCCTAGCGGGAGCGAGGTTGCAGATACGCAGTATTTT | CASSLSGPPSGSEVADTQYF
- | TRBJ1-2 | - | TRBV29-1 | TGCAGCGTTGGATCCCCGGGTGACTATGGCTACACCTTC | CSVGSPGDYGYTF
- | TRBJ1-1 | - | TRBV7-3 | TGTGCCAGCAGCTTACAAGGCGGGACTGAAGCTTTCTTT | CASSLQGGTEAFF
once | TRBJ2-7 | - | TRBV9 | TGTGCCAGCAGCGCCCAGAGGGCAGGGGGGAACAGCGAGCAGTACTTC | CASSAQRAGGNSEQYF
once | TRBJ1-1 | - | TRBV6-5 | TGTGCCAGCAGTCGTGGGGGGGCCCCTGAAGCTTTCTTT | CASSRGGAPEAFF
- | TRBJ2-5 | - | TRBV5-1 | TGCGCCAGCAGCCGTACAGGGCCCCAAGAGACCCAGTACTTC | CASSRTGPQETQYF
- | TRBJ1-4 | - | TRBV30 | TGTGCCTGGGGGGGAGGGAGGAGTGAAAAACTGTTTTTT | CAWGGGRSEKLFF
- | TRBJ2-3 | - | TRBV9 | TGTGCCAGCAGCGTAACACAGGCGACAGATACGCAGTATTTT | CASSVTQATDTQYF